These T cell receptor beta chains were read from a single sample in a study of STAT5B mutations in CD4+ large granular lymphocyte leukemia. Repertoires were generated with immunoSEQ multiplex PCR, while TCRdb's copy carries only in-frame clones and drops some. This table holds some 29,000 clones, 70% to 85% found once. Material: CD4+ T cells from blood buffy coats. The origin of the receptors is a human donor in good health. CDR3s include the opening cysteine and the closing phenylalanine or tryptophan. The D gene is left open where the match is weak. Some rows have no size entry. The others give once, few or many, or a class for an expanded clone.

TGTGCCAGCAGTTATCGGGGAGGGGGCAATCAGCCCCAGCATTTT CASSYRGGGNQPQHF . TRBV6-5 . TRBJ1-5
TGTGCCAGCAGCCAACAACCGGGGGGCCAAGATACGCAGTATTTT CASSQQPGGQDTQYF . TRBV11-3 . TRBJ2-3
TGTGCCAGCAGCTTCTGGGAATATGAGCAGTTCTTC CASSFWEYEQFF . TRBV5-5 . TRBJ2-1
TGTGCCAGCAGCTTACCTATAGCGGGGGCTGACTACGAGCAGTACTTC CASSLPIAGADYEQYF TRBD2 TRBV5-6 . TRBJ2-7
TGTGCCAGCGGGAGAAGCGGGGAGACCCAGTACTTC CASGRSGETQYF . TRBV6-5 . TRBJ2-5
TGCAGCGTCGAATCCCAGGGACAGGTTGTCTATGGCTACACCTTC CSVESQGQVVYGYTF TRBD1 TRBV29-1 . TRBJ1-2
TGTGCCAGCAGCTGGGGGGCTGGGGAAGCTTTCTTT CASSWGAGEAFF . TRBV25-1 few TRBJ1-1
TGTGCCAGCAGCCAAGGGGGGTCTAGCACAGATACGCAGTATTTT CASSQGGSSTDTQYF . TRBV6-5 . TRBJ2-3
TGTGCCAGCTCTAAGACTACCTACGAGCAGTACTTC CASSKTTYEQYF . TRBV6-5 . TRBJ2-7
TGTGCCAGCACCGAGAGGGGGTCAAGCGCAACTAATGAAAAACTGTTTTTT CASTERGSSATNEKLFF . TRBV7-9 . TRBJ1-4
TGTGCCAGCTCACCACCGCCGCCAGGGGGGAACACTGAAGCTTTCTTT CASSPPPPGGNTEAFF TRBD1 TRBV18 . TRBJ1-1
TGTGCCAGTAGAGGAGCGGCCGGGGAGACCCAGTACTTC CASRGAAGETQYF . TRBV19 . TRBJ2-5
TGTGCCAGCAGCGTAGGAATTGGCCCAGTCTCGACCCAGTACTTC CASSVGIGPVSTQYF . TRBV9 . TRBJ2-5
TGTGCCAGCACTCCGGGCGGGGGGCTGGGTCAGCCCCAGCATTTT CASTPGGGLGQPQHF . TRBV7-2 . TRBJ1-5
TGTGCCAGCTCACCCGAGGCAGAAAAACTGTTTTTT CASSPEAEKLFF . TRBV18 . TRBJ1-4
TGTGCCAGTAGTAACAGGGGGCCGAACACTGAAGCTTTCTTT CASSNRGPNTEAFF TRBD1 TRBV19 . TRBJ1-1
TGTGCCAGCAGCTCCCTCCGGCTGACAGGGGGAGCTGAAGCTTTCTTT CASSSLRLTGGAEAFF TRBD1 TRBV9 once TRBJ1-1
TGTGCCAGCAGCAGGACAGGGGGGACAGATACGCAGTATTTT CASSRTGGTDTQYF TRBD1 TRBV6-5 . TRBJ2-3
TGTGCCAGCTCGCCCACGGAAGGGATGAACACTGAAGCTTTCTTT CASSPTEGMNTEAFF . TRBV18 . TRBJ1-1
TGTGCCAGCAGCTTAGTTGGACAGGGGGACGATCAGCCCCAGCATTTT CASSLVGQGDDQPQHF TRBD1 TRBV7-9 . TRBJ1-5
TGTGCCACAAGGGATGATTATCGATTACACTATGGCTACACCTTC CATRDDYRLHYGYTF . TRBV19 . TRBJ1-2
TGTGCCAGCAAGGATGGGACAGCTCAGAATTCACCCCTCCACTTT CASKDGTAQNSPLHF TRBD1 TRBV27 . TRBJ1-6
TGTGCCAGCAGTGCTCCCGGGACAGCTTATCAGCCCCAGCATTTT CASSAPGTAYQPQHF TRBD1 TRBV6-1 once TRBJ1-5
TGTGCCAGCAGTTTCCTTTACAATGAGCAGTTCTTC CASSFLYNEQFF . TRBV6-6 . TRBJ2-1
TGCGCCAGCAGCTCGGACAGGGTCTACGAGCAGTACTTC CASSSDRVYEQYF TRBD1 TRBV5-1 . TRBJ2-7
TGTGCCAGCAGCTTCCAGAGAGGAATCTATGGCTACACCTTC CASSFQRGIYGYTF . TRBV5-6 . TRBJ1-2
TGTGCCAGTAGTGAAACTAGCGGGGGTCCCGGGACCCAGTACTTC CASSETSGGPGTQYF TRBD2 TRBV19 . TRBJ2-5
TGTGCCAGCAGCGTACGGCCCAACACCGGGGAGCTGTTTTTT CASSVRPNTGELFF . TRBV9 . TRBJ2-2
TGTGCCAGCAGCTTGCGTTTCGGGCCCTCGGAAGACCAGTACTTC CASSLRFGPSEDQYF . TRBV11-2 once TRBJ2-5
TGTGCCAGCAGTTCAACTACAGGAAACAATGAGCAGTTCTTC CASSSTTGNNEQFF . TRBV6-6 . TRBJ2-1
TGTGCCAGCAGCCCCTGGGGGACAGACTATGGCTACACCTTC CASSPWGTDYGYTF TRBD1 TRBV25-1 . TRBJ1-2
TGTGCCAGCAGTTACGGGTCAGAGGGACCTCTAGAGACCCAGTACTTC CASSYGSEGPLETQYF . TRBV6-5 . TRBJ2-5
TGTGCCAGCAGCCCCCCCGGCAGGAGTCTACCCTACGAGCAGTACTTC CASSPPGRSLPYEQYF . TRBV7-9 few TRBJ2-7
TGTGCCAGCAGTCCTCATGGGTACAGGGCGACCTATGGCTACACCTTC CASSPHGYRATYGYTF . TRBV25-1 . TRBJ1-2
TGTGCCAGCAGTGAAGCGTACACCCTGACCCAGTACTTC CASSEAYTLTQYF . TRBV6-1 . TRBJ2-5
TGTGCCAGCAGCTTCCTAGGCACCCAAGAGACCCAGTACTTC CASSFLGTQETQYF . TRBV7-9 . TRBJ2-5